Detailed here is one TCR beta chain. The antigen is unknown. Other DNA sequences within the sample encode an identical CDR3. The data stem from a study of cytomegalovirus exposure and HLA in healthy donors. In the PCR, 60 Vbeta and 13 Jbeta primers were used. Profiling relied on immunoSEQ multiplex PCR, and the TCRdb table lists in-frame clones only, not all of them. The table lists some 150,000 clones, 80% to 85% of them singletons, with 2% to 3% in the top ten. Study outcomes and limitations: According to the study, approximately 150 TCR beta chains were cytomegalovirus-associated.

CDR1 and CDR2 (germline): SGHVS, FQNEAQ. The CDR3 has 14 residues. V dropped 5 bases and J dropped 4; count of bases not matched to a gene: 6. Sequenced input: PBMCs. The rearrangement links TRBV7-8 to TRBJ2-5; 8 bases fit TRBD1. This clonotype was sampled from a boy between 2 and 10 years old in good health and CMV-seronegative. CDR3 sequence (DNA): TGTGCCAGCAGCCGCGACAGGGGTGGAGAGACCCAGTACTTC. Residues: CASSRDRGGETQYF.